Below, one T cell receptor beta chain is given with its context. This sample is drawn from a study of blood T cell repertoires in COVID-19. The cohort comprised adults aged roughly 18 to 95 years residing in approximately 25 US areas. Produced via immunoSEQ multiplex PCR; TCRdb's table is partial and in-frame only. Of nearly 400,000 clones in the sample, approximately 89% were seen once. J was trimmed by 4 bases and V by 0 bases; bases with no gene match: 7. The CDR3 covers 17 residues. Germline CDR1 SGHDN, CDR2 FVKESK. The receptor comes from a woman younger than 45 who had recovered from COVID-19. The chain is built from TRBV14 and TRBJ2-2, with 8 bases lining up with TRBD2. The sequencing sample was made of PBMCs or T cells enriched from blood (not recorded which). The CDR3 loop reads CASSQDGAGVATGELFF. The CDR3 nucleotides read TGTGCCAGCAGCCAAGATGGAGCGGGGGTCGCCACCGGGGAGCTGTTTTTT.